These 5 T cell receptor beta chains were all obtained from the same sample, sequenced in a study of T cells in localized non-small cell lung cancer. Repertoires were generated with immunoSEQ multiplex PCR, while TCRdb's copy carries only in-frame clones and drops some. Among roughly 66,000 clones listed, roughly 88% were seen once. The specimen was peripheral blood, collected before any cancer treatment. These receptors originate from a woman between 35 and 70 years old with stage I lung adenocarcinoma.

The DNA of the CDR3 is TGTGCCAGCAGTTTAAGAGGCGGCTTTAACTATGGCTACACCTTC. Translating it yields CASSLRGGFNYGYTF. This chain joins TRBV27 and TRBJ1-2; D remains ambiguous. Germline V gene lookup returns CDR1 MNHEY and CDR2 SMNVEV (reference sequence). The length of the CDR3 is 15 residues. V lost 2 bases to trimming and J lost 1 base, with 11 bases between them.

The J gene is TRBJ1-5, the V gene TRBV30; no firm D call. Germline CDR1 GTSNPN, CDR2 SVGIG (reference sequence). Trimming shortened V by 0 bases and J by 6 bases, and 9 bases separated the two germline ends. The CDR3 extends over 13 amino acids. The CDR3 DNA sequence: TGTGCCTGGAGTGTCCAGGCGACTCAGCCCCAGCATTTT. Its translation: CAWSVQATQPQHF.

The chain couples TRBV29-1 to TRBJ1-1, with a tentative D call TRBD1 (6 bases). The V and J ends lost 0 bases and 2 bases respectively, with 13 bases between them. Germline lookup yields CDR1 SQVTM and CDR2 ANQGSEA. The CDR3 is 15 residues long. CDR3 sequence reads: CSVEENQDSNTEAFF. The CDR3 coding sequence is TGCAGCGTTGAAGAGAACCAGGACAGCAACACTGAAGCTTTCTTT.

The chain carries TRBV19 and TRBJ1-5; no firm D call. V lost 8 bases and J lost 0, with 11 bases in between. Germline lookup yields CDR1 LNHDA and CDR2 SQIVND (reference sequence). This CDR3 is 14 amino acids long. DNA for the CDR3: TGTGCCAGTTTTAACCCTTATAGCAATCAGCCCCAGCATTTT. This translates into CASFNPYSNQPQHF.

The chain couples TRBV7-8 to TRBJ2-4; D is perhaps TRBD1 or TRBD2 (6 bases each). V gave up 7 bases and J gave up 6 bases, with 19 bases separating them. The germline V gene has CDR1 SGHVS and CDR2 FQNEAQ. This CDR3 has 15 amino acids. CDR3 bases: TGTGCCAGCAACTCCGAGGGGGGAAGGGGAAACATTCAGTACTTC. Its protein is CASNSEGGRGNIQYF.